This entry concerns a single T cell receptor beta chain. Trimming left V 5 bases short and J 2 bases short, with 7 bases between. Per the germline V gene, CDR1 is MNHEY and CDR2 is SVGAGI. The CDR3 runs to 12 residues. The sample comes from a study of cytomegalovirus exposure and HLA in healthy donors. It was with 60 Vbeta and 13 Jbeta primers that the PCR ran. Using immunoSEQ multiplex PCR, the repertoire was profiled, and TCRdb retains in-frame clones only, with some absent. Found here are 200,000 to 250,000 clones, roughly 90% of them singletons; the top ten hold roughly 1%. The source is a woman aged 18 to 35 in good health and CMV-seronegative. Sequencing used PBMCs. V is TRBV6-5 and J is TRBJ2-7, with D perhaps TRBD1 (6 bases). CDR3 in amino acids: CASSGQTYEQYF. The CDR3, as DNA: TGTGCCAGCAGTGGACAGACCTACGAGCAGTACTTC.